This TCR beta chain was recorded in a study of early T cells in non-severe SARS-CoV-2 infection. This CDR3 comprises 13 residues. Germline V lookup: CDR1 MNHNY, CDR2 SVGAGI (reference sequence). V was shortened by 2 bases and J by 7 bases, with 8 bases between the two germline ends. TCRdb independently ran MiXCR on the 5' RACE reads; one entry per CDR3 protein. The sample contains 79,000 or so distinct CDR3 sequences, more than 10% of which appear only once. This clonotype has only a few counts. Sequencing input: whole blood. This sequence was found in an adult who was a healthcare worker with PCR-confirmed SARS-CoV-2 infection or an uninfected control (not recorded which). V usage is TRBV6-6 and J usage is TRBJ2-2, with D possibly matching TRBD1 (6 bases). The CDR3 nucleotides read TGTGCCAGCAGTTACAGGGGGAGCGGGGAGCTGTTTTTT. Its protein is CASSYRGSGELFF.